Below, 13 T cell receptor beta chains from the same sample are listed, as sequenced in a study of radiotherapy plus CTLA-4 blockade in lung cancer. Method: immunoSEQ multiplex PCR; TCRdb's copy keeps in-frame clones and lacks some. Among approximately 94,000 clones listed, about four fifths were seen once. This specimen was peripheral blood, taken from a patient treated with radiotherapy plus ipilimumab. The source of these receptors is a human donor with non-small cell lung cancer that progressed on radiotherapy plus ipilimumab.

This clone is a singleton in its sample. The CDR3 coding sequence is TGTGCCAGCAGCTCTTACGCGGGGGCGGGGAATGAGCAGTTCTTC. This codes for CASSSYAGAGNEQFF. This chain connects TRBV7-2 to TRBJ2-1, with D perhaps matching TRBD2 (7 bases). Germline V gives CDR1 SGHTA, CDR2 FQGNSA. The V end lost 4 bases, the J end lost 7 bases, and 17 bases lay between the germline ends. The CDR3 length is 15 residues.

This clone was recorded once. This chain uses TRBV30 with TRBJ1-2; TRBD1 aligns across 7 bases. CDR3 size: 14 residues. The J segment lost 3 bases and the V segment lost 2 bases, leaving 6 bases of the junction unmatched. Germline assignment: CDR1 GTSNPN and CDR2 SVGIG (reference sequence). The CDR3: CAWSPSGTDYGYTF. DNA of the CDR3: TGTGCCTGGAGTCCCTCCGGGACAGACTATGGCTACACCTTC.

This clone was found a few times. The chain joins TRBV4-1 to TRBJ1-4; D gene unclear. V lost 0 bases, J lost 5 bases, and 10 bases lay in between. CDR1 is MGHRA and CDR2 is YSYEKL in the germline V gene. There are 15 residues in the CDR3. In DNA form, the CDR3 reads TGCGCCAGCAGCCAAGAGGGCAGCAGGAATGAAAAACTGTTTTTT. Residues: CASSQEGSRNEKLFF.

This clone was recorded once. The V and J genes are TRBV6-1 and TRBJ1-4; possibly TRBD1 for D (5 bases). V was shortened by 1 base and J by 8 bases, with 8 bases between the two germline ends. CDR3 length: 13 amino acids. CDR1 is MNHNS, CDR2 SASEGT, per germline. The DNA for the CDR3 is TGTGCCAGCAGTGAAGGGACACGGGAAAAACTGTTTTTT. Protein: CASSEGTREKLFF.

The chain links TRBV5-1 to TRBJ2-7; D might be TRBD2 (6 bases). The length of the CDR3 is 13 residues. Germline V gene data show CDR1 as SGHRS and CDR2 as YFSETQ. The V gene lost 4 bases and the J gene lost 3 bases, with 11 bases spanning the gap. In nucleotides, the CDR3 is TGCGCCAGCAGCCGAGATAGCGGCTACGAGCAGTACTTC. Protein: CASSRDSGYEQYF.

The chain combines TRBV13 with TRBJ2-5; 9 bases match TRBD1. The V gene's germline CDR1 is PRHDT and CDR2 FYEKMQ (reference sequence). Trimming at V came to 5 bases and at J to 0 bases, leaving 7 bases not matched to a gene. The length of the CDR3 is 16 residues. The CDR3 DNA reads TGTGCCAGCAGCCCCGCTAGGACAGGGGACCAAGAGACCCAGTACTTC. Translating it yields CASSPARTGDQETQYF.

The chain uses TRBV2 and TRBJ2-1; 14 bases align to TRBD2. Germline V gene data show CDR1 as SNHLY and CDR2 as FYNNEI. The J segment lost 15 bases and the V segment lost 4 bases, leaving 8 bases of the junction unmatched. This CDR3 has 14 amino acids. CDR3 in DNA: TGTGCCAGCAGTGGACTAGCGGGAGGGCCCTCGCCGTTCTTC. Translation gives CASSGLAGGPSPFF.

The V gene is TRBV5-1, the J gene TRBJ1-5; D remains unclear. Germline loops: CDR1 SGHRS, CDR2 YFSETQ. CDR3 size: 13 residues. V lost 0 bases to trimming and J lost 5 bases, with 6 bases between them. The CDR3 DNA follows: TGCGCCAGCAGCTTGGGACGGCATCAGCCCCAGCATTTT. This sequence encodes CASSLGRHQPQHF.

The genes are TRBV4-1 and TRBJ2-1; D remains ambiguous. The germline V gene encodes CDR1 MGHRA and CDR2 YSYEKL. The CDR3 spans 14 residues. Trimming removed 5 bases at V and 3 bases at J, with 11 bases between. DNA of the CDR3: TGCGCCAGCAGCTCAGGTCCCGGCTACAATGAGCAGTTCTTC. Protein product: CASSSGPGYNEQFF.

The chain combines TRBV29-1 with TRBJ2-5; either TRBD1 or TRBD2 may supply D (6 bases each). Germline CDR1 reads SQVTM; CDR2 reads ANQGSEA. The CDR3 contains 12 residues. The CDR3 spells CSAGHPKETQYF. The CDR3 region has the DNA TGCAGTGCGGGACACCCAAAAGAGACCCAGTACTTC. The full variable domain, rest sourced from reference TRBV29-1 and TRBJ2-5, is SAVISQKPSRDICQRGTSLTIQCQVDSQVTMMFWYRQQPGQSLTLIATANQGSEATYESGFVIDKFPISRPNLTFSTLTVSNMSPEDSSIYLCSAGHPKETQYFGPGTRLLVL.

V is TRBV19 and J is TRBJ1-1, with 11 bases identical to TRBD1. V lost 10 bases and J lost 1; bases outside the gene matches: 11. From germline, CDR1 is LNHDA and CDR2 SQIVND (reference sequence). This CDR3 region has 16 residues. CDR3 sequence: CATRDRGSSGNTEAFF. The DNA for the CDR3 is TGTGCCACAAGGGACAGGGGGAGTAGCGGGAACACTGAAGCTTTCTTT.

This clone was detected once. This chain connects TRBV19 to TRBJ1-1; weak D call: TRBD1 (6 bases). This CDR3 region has 15 residues. CDR1 and CDR2 (germline): LNHDA, SQIVND (reference sequence). V was shortened by 1 base and J by 3 bases, with 12 bases between the two germline ends. The DNA for the CDR3 is TGTGCCAGTAGTATAGCAGGGGCGGGCGACACTGAAGCTTTCTTT. It specifies CASSIAGAGDTEAFF.

The genes are TRBV15 and TRBJ1-5; D ambiguous. The V gene lost 4 bases and the J gene lost 6 bases, with 13 bases spanning the gap. The CDR3 contains 14 residues. In germline, CDR1 is LNHNV, CDR2 YYDKDF (reference sequence). CDR3: CATSNGRGGQPQHF. The CDR3 coding sequence is TGTGCCACCAGCAATGGACGGGGAGGTCAGCCCCAGCATTTT.